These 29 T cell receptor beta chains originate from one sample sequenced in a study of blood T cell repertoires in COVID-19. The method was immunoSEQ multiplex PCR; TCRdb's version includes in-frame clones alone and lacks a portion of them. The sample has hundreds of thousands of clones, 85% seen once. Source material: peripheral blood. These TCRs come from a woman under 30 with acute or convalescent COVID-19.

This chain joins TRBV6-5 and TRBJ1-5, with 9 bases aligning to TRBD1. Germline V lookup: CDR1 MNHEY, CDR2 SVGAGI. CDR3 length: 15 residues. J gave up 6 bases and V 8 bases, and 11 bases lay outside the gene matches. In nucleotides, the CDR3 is TGTGCCAGCCTCACAGGGGGCGAGTCGAGTCAGCCCCAGCATTTT. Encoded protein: CASLTGGESSQPQHF.

The CDR3 reads CASSLLRDREVADTQYF. The CDR3, as DNA: TGTGCCAGCAGTTTACTCCGGGACAGGGAAGTCGCAGATACGCAGTATTTT. This chain joins TRBV28 and TRBJ2-3; 9 nucleotides match TRBD1. CDR3 length equals 17 residues. The germline gives CDR1 MDHEN, CDR2 SYDVKM. Trimming cost V 2 bases and J 4 bases; bases outside gene matches: 10.

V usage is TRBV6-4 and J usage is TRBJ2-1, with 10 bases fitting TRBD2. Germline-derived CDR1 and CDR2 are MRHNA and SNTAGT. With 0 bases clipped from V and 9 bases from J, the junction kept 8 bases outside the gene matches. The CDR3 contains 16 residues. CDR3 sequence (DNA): TGTGCCAGCAGTGACTCACAAGCGGGAGGGCCGGGTGAGCAGTTCTTC. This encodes CASSDSQAGGPGEQFF.

For the CDR3, the DNA is TGTGCCAGCAGCAAGGACAGGGGGCGAGAGACCCAGTACTTC. Amino acid sequence: CASSKDRGRETQYF. The V call is TRBV13, the J call TRBJ2-5; 11 nucleotides agree with TRBD1. This CDR3 is 14 amino acids long. With 5 bases clipped from V and 4 bases from J, the junction kept 3 bases outside the gene matches. Germline CDR1 reads PRHDT; CDR2 reads FYEKMQ (reference sequence).

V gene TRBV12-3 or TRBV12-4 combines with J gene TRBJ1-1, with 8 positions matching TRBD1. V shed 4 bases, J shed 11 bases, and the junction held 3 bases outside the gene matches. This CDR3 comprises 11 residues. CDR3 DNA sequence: TGTGCCAGCAGTTCGACAGGGGCCGCTTTCTTT. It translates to CASSSTGAAFF.

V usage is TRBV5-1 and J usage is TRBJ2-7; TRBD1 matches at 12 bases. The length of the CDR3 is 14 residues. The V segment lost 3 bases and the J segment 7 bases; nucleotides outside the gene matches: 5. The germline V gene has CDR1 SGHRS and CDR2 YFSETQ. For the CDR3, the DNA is TGCGCCAGCAGCTCGGGACAGGGGGCGGATGAGCAGTACTTC. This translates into CASSSGQGADEQYF.

The CDR3 spells CASGGAGATNEKLFF. CDR3 nucleotide sequence: TGTGCCAGCGGCGGCGCGGGTGCAACTAATGAAAAACTGTTTTTT. The V and J genes are TRBV28 and TRBJ1-4, with D uncertain. With 8 bases removed from V and 0 bases from J, the gap between germline ends came to 13 bases. Germline V gene sequence: CDR1 MDHEN, CDR2 SYDVKM. The CDR3 runs 15 residues.

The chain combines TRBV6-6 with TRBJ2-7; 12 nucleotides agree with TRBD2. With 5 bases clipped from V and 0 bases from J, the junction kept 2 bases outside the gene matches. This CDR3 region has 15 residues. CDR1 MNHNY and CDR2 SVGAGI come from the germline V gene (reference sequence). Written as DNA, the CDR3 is TGTGCCAGCAGTCGACTAGCGGGAGTCTCCTACGAGCAGTACTTC. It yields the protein CASSRLAGVSYEQYF.

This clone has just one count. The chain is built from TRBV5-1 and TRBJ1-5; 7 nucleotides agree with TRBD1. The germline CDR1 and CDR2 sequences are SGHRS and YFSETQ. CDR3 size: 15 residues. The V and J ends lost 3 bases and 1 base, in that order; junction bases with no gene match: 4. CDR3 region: CASSYGTASNQPQHF. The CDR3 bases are TGCGCCAGCAGCTACGGGACAGCAAGCAATCAGCCCCAGCATTTT.

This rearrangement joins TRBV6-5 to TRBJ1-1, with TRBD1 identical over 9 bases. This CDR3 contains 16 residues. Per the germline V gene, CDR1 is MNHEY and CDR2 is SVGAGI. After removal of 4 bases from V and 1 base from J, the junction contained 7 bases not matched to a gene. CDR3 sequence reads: CASSFTGGAGNTEAFF. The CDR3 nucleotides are TGTGCCAGCAGTTTCACAGGGGGCGCCGGGAACACTGAAGCTTTCTTT.

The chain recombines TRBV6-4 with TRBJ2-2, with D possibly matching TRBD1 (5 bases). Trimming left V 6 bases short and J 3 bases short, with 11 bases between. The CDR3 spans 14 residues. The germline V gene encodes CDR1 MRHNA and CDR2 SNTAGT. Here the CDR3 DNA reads TGTGCCAGCAGCGACCAGGGCGACACCGGGGAGCTGTTTTTT. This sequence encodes CASSDQGDTGELFF.

The CDR3 sequence: CASSSTFEVNYGYTF. CDR3 DNA sequence: TGCGCCAGCAGCTCGACCTTTGAGGTTAACTATGGCTACACCTTC. The V call is TRBV5-1, the J call TRBJ1-2; no firm D call. Between the trimmed V and J ends, which lost 3 bases and 1 base, there was a span of 13 bases. Per the germline V gene, CDR1 is SGHRS and CDR2 is YFSETQ. This CDR3 has 15 residues.

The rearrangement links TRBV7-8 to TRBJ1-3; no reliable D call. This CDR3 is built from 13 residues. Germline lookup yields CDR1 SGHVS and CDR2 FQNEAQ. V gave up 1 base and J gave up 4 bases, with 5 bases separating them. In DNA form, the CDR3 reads TGTGCCAGCAGCTTAGTCCTGGGAAACACCATATATTTT. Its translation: CASSLVLGNTIYF. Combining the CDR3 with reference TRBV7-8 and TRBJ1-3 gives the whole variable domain GAGVSQSPRYKVAKRGQDVALRCDPISGHVSLFWYQQALGQGPEFLTYFQNEAQLDKSGLPSDRFFAERPEGSVSTLKIQRTQQEDSAVYLCASSLVLGNTIYFGEGSWLTVV.

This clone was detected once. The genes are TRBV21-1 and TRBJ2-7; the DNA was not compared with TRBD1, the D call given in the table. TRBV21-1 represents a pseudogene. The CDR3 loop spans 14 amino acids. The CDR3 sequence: CASPTGTGKYEQYF. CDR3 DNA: TGTGCCAGCCCTACCGGGACAGGGAAATACGAGCAGTACTTC.

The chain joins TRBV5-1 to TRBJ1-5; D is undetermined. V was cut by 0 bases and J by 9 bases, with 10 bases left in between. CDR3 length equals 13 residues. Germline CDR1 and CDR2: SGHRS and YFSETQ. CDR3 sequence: CASSLEVGRPQHF. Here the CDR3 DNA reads TGCGCCAGCAGCTTGGAAGTCGGGAGGCCCCAGCATTTT. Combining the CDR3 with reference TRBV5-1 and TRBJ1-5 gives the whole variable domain KAGVTQTPRYLIKTRGQQVTLSCSPISGHRSVSWYQQTPGQGLQFLFEYFSETQRNKGNFPGRFSGRQFSNSRSEMNVSTLELGDSALYLCASSLEVGRPQHFGDGTRLSIL.

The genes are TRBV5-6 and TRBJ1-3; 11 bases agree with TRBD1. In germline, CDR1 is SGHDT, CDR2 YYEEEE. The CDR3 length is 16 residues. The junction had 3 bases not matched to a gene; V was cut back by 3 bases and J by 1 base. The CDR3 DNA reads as TGTGCCAGCAGCTGGACAGGGGGCGTTTCTGGAAACACCATATATTTT. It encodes CASSWTGGVSGNTIYF.

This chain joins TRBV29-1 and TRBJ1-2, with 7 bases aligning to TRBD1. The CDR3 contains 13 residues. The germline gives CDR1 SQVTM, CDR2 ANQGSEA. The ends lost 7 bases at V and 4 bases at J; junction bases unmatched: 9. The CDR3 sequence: CSALRGQGYGYTF. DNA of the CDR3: TGCAGCGCCCTGAGGGGGCAGGGCTATGGCTACACCTTC.

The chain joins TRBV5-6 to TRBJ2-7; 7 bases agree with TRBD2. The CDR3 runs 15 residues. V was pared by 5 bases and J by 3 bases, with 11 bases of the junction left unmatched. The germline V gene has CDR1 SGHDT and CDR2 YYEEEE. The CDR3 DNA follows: TGTGCCAGCAGTCGGCGGCTAGCGGACCTCTACGAGCAGTACTTC. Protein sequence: CASSRRLADLYEQYF.

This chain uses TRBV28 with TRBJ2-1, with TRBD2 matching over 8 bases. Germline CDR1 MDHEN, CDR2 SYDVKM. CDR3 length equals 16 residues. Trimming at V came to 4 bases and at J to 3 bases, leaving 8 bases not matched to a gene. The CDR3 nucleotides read TGTGCCAGCAGTTCGCCAGCGGGGGCCTTCTACAATGAGCAGTTCTTC. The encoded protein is CASSSPAGAFYNEQFF.

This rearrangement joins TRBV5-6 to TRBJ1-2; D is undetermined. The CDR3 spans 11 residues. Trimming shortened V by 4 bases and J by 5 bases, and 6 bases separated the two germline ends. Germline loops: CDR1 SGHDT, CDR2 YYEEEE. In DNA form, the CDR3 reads TGTGCCAGCAGCCCGGAGTATGGCTACACCTTC. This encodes CASSPEYGYTF.

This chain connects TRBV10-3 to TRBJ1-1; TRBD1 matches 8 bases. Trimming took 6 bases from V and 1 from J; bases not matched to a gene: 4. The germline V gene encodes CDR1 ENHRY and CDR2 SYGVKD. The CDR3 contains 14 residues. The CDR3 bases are TGTGCCATCAGAGACAGGGGCGGGAACACTGAAGCTTTCTTT. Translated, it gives CAIRDRGGNTEAFF.

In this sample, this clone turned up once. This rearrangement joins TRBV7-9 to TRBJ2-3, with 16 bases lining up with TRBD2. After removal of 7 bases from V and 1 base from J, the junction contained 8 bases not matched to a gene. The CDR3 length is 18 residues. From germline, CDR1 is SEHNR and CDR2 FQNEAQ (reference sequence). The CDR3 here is CASNLGLAGGPGTDTQYF. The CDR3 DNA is TGTGCCAGCAACTTGGGACTAGCGGGGGGGCCTGGCACAGATACGCAGTATTTT.

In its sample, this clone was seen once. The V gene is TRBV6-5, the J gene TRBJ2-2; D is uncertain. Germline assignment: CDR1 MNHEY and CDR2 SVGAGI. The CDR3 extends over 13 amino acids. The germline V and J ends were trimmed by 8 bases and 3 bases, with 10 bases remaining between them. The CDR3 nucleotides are TGTGCCAGCCCAGGCAGAGACACCGGGGAGCTGTTTTTT. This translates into CASPGRDTGELFF.

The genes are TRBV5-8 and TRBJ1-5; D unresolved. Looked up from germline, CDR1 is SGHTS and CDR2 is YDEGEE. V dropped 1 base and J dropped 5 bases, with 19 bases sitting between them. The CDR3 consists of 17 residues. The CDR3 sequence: CASSLSRWSPYYQPQHF. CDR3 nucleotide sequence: TGTGCCAGCAGCTTGTCTAGGTGGAGCCCGTACTATCAGCCCCAGCATTTT.

The CDR3 DNA sequence: TGTGCCAGCAGTTCGACAGGGGAATACCGCGCTTTCTTT. Its translation is CASSSTGEYRAFF. This rearrangement joins TRBV2 to TRBJ1-1; 8 bases are a match to TRBD1. The CDR3 sequence is 13 residues long. Germline trimming cut 5 bases from V and 11 bases from J; bases unmatched to any gene: 10. Germline V gene sequence: CDR1 SNHLY, CDR2 FYNNEI.

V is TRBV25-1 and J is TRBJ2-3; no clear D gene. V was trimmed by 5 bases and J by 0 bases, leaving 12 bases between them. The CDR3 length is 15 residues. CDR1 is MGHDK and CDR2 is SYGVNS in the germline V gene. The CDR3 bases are TGTGCCAGCAGTATAACGGGTCCTAGCACAGATACGCAGTATTTT. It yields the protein CASSITGPSTDTQYF. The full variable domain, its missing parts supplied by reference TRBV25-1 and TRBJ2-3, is EADIYQTPRYLVIGTGKKITLECSQTMGHDKMYWYQQDPGMELHLIHYSYGVNSTEKGDLSSESTVSRIRTEHFPLTLESARPSHTSQYLCASSITGPSTDTQYFGPGTRLTVL.

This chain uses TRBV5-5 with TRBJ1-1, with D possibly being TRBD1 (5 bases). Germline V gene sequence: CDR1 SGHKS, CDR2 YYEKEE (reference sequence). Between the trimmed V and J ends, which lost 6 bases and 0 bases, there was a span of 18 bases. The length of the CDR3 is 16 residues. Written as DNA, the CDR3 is TGTGCCAGCATCCCCCCCCAGGGCCTCATGAACACTGAAGCTTTCTTT. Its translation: CASIPPQGLMNTEAFF.

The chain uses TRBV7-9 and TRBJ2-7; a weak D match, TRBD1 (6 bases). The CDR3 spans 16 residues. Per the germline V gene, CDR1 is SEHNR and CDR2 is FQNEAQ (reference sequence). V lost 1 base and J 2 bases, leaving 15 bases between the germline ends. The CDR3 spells CASSLGRGTQTYEQYF. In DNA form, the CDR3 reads TGTGCCAGCAGCTTAGGAAGGGGGACACAGACCTACGAGCAGTACTTC.

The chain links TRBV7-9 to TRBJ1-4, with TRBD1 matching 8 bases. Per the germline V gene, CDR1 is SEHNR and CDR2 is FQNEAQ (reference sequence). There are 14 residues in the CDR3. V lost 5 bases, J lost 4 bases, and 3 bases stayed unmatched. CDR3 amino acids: CASSPDRGNEKLFF. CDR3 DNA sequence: TGTGCCAGCAGCCCAGACAGGGGTAATGAAAAACTGTTTTTT.